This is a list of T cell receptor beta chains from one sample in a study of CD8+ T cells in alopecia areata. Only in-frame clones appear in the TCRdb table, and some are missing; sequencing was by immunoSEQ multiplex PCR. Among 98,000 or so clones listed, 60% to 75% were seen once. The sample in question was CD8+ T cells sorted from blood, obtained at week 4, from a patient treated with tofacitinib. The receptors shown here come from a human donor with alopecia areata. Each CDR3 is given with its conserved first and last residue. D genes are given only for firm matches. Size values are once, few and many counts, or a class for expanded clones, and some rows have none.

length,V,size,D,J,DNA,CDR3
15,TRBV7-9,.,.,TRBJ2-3,TGTGCCAGCAGCTACGGGGGTATGGGCACAGATACGCAGTATTTT,CASSYGGMGTDTQYF
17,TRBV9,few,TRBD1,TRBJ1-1,TGTGCCAGCAGCGTCGCTACCGGGACAGGGTTTGACACTGAAGCTTTCTTT,CASSVATGTGFDTEAFF
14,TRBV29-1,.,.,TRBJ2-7,TGCAGCGTCGAAACCCGGGACTTACCCTACGAGCAGTACTTC,CSVETRDLPYEQYF
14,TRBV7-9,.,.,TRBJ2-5,TGTGCCAGCAGCTCGGACGGGAACCAAGAGACCCAGTACTTC,CASSSDGNQETQYF
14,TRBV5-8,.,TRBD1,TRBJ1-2,TGTGCCAGCTCCGGGACAGGGGATCCCTATGGCTACACCTTC,CASSGTGDPYGYTF
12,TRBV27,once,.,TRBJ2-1,TGTGCCAGCAGCACGAGTTTGCATGAGCAGTTCTTC,CASSTSLHEQFF
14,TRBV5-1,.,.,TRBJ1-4,TGCGCCAGCAGCTACGGGACGATCCGCGAAAAACTGTTTTTT,CASSYGTIREKLFF
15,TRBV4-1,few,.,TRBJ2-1,TGCGCCAGCAGCCAAAGTCCCAACTCCTACAATGAGCAGTTCTTC,CASSQSPNSYNEQFF
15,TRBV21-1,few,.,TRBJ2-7,TGTGCCAGCAGCTCCGGGACTAGCGTTTCCTACGAGCAGTACTTC,CASSSGTSVSYEQYF
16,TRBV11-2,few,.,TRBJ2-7,TGTGCCAGCAGCGGAGGTTCCTGGCAGAGCTCCTACGAGCAGTACTTC,CASSGGSWQSSYEQYF
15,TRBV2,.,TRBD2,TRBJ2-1,TGTGCCAGCAGTGAAGTGACTAGCGGATACAATGAGCAGTTCTTC,CASSEVTSGYNEQFF
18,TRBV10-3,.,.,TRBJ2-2,TGTGCCATCAGTGAGGCCCTTTTGGGGGCTTATAGCACCGGGGAGCTGTTTTTT,CAISEALLGAYSTGELFF
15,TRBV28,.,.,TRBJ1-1,TGTGCCAGCAGTTTGGTCCACGGGACGAACACTGAAGCTTTCTTT,CASSLVHGTNTEAFF
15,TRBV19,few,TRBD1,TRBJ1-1,TGTGCCAGTAGTGCCACGGGACAGATGAACACTGAAGCTTTCTTT,CASSATGQMNTEAFF
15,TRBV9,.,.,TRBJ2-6,TGTGCCAGCAGCGTAGTGAGGGCCGGGGCCAACGTCCTGACTTTC,CASSVVRAGANVLTF
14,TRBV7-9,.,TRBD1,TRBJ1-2,TGTGCCAGCAGCTTAGCAGGAGGGGGCGACGGCTACACCTTC,CASSLAGGGDGYTF
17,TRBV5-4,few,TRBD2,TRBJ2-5,TGTGCCAGCACCAATGGCCTAGCGGGGGGACTTCAAGAGACCCAGTACTTC,CASTNGLAGGLQETQYF
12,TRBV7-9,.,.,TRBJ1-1,TGTGCCAGCAGCTCCGGTCCTGGGGAAGCTTTCTTT,CASSSGPGEAFF
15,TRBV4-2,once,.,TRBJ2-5,TGTGCCAGCAGCCAAGCCTGGGGGGCACAAGAGACCCAGTACTTC,CASSQAWGAQETQYF
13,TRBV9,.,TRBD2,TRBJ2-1,TGTGCCAGCAGCGCCGCGGGGGGGACTGAGCAGTTCTTC,CASSAAGGTEQFF
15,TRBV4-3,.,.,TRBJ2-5,TGCGCCAGCAGCCAAGATTCCAGCTACCAAGAGACCCAGTACTTC,CASSQDSSYQETQYF
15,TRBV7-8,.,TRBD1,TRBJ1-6,TGTGCCAGCAGCTTAGTTGGACAGGGGGCGCGACTCCTCCACTTT,CASSLVGQGARLLHF
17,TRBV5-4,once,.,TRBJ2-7,TGTGCCAGCAGCTTCCAGGTTCTAGTCGGGGCCGGCGACGAGCAGTACTTC,CASSFQVLVGAGDEQYF
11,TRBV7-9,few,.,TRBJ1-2,TGTGCCAGCAGCTACGGACCTGGCTACACCTTC,CASSYGPGYTF
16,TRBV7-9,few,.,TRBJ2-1,TGTGCCAGCAGCTTTTCTGGTGGGGGTAGCTACAATGAGCAGTTCTTC,CASSFSGGGSYNEQFF
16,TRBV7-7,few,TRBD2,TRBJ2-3,TGTGCCAGCAGCCCCCCGGGGGGGCTTAGCACAGATACGCAGTATTTT,CASSPPGGLSTDTQYF
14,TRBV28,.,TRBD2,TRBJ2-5,TGTGCCAGCAGAAGCCTAGCGGTCCAAGAGACCCAGTACTTC,CASRSLAVQETQYF
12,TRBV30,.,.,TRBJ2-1,TGTGCCTGGACAATGGGGGGCGGTGAGCAGTTCTTC,CAWTMGGGEQFF
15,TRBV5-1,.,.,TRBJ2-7,TGCGCCAGCAGGACACAGCTAGGTGGGTTATCCGAGCAGTACTTC,CASRTQLGGLSEQYF
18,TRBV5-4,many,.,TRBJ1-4,TGCGCCAGCAGCCAAGAAACACTAGACGCTAGAATTAATGAAAAACTGTTTTTT,CASSQETLDARINEKLFF
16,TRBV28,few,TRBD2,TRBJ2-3,TGTGCCAGCAGTTTATCCCCTACTAGCGGCACAGATACGCAGTATTTT,CASSLSPTSGTDTQYF
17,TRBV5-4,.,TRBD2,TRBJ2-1,TGTGCCAGCAGGCAAGCTTCAATAGCGGGAGTGGGGAATGAGCAGTTCTTC,CASRQASIAGVGNEQFF
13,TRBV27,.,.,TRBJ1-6,TGTGCCAGCATGGACACGGGATTCTCACCCCTCCACTTT,CASMDTGFSPLHF
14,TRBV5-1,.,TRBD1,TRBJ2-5,TGCGCCAGCAGCCCAGGGACAGACCAAGAGACCCAGTACTTC,CASSPGTDQETQYF
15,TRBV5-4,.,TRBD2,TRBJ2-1,TGTGCCAGCAGTTCCCTAGCGGGAGCCCCCAATGAGCAGTTCTTC,CASSSLAGAPNEQFF
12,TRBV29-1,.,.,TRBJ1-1,TGCAGCGGTGTCACGGGGAGTACTGAAGCTTTCTTT,CSGVTGSTEAFF
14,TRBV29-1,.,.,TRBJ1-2,TGCAGCGTTCGGATTGGGGGGCGCGACTATGGCTACACCTTC,CSVRIGGRDYGYTF
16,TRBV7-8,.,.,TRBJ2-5,TGTGCCAGCAGCCTAACCCTTTACAGGGATGAAGAGACCCAGTACTTC,CASSLTLYRDEETQYF
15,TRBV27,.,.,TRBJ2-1,TGTGCCAGCAGTTTGGGACTTAGCTCCTACAATGAGCAGTTCTTC,CASSLGLSSYNEQFF
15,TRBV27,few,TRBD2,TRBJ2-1,TGTGCCAGCAGTTTTACCGGGACTAGATCTCTTGAGCAGTTCTTC,CASSFTGTRSLEQFF
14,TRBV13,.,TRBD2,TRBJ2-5,TGTGCCAGCAGCTTCCGGGAGGAGACTGAGACCCAGTACTTC,CASSFREETETQYF
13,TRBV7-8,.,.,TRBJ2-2,TGTGCCACCACTCCCTCTTACACCGGGGAGCTGTTTTTT,CATTPSYTGELFF
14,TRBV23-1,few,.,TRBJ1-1,TGCGCCAGCAGACAACAGGGTCAGAACACTGAAGCTTTCTTT,CASRQQGQNTEAFF
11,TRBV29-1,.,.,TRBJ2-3,TGCAGCCCGTGGAAGGCAGATACGCAGTATTTT,CSPWKADTQYF